This TCR beta chain was found in a study of cytomegalovirus exposure and HLA in healthy donors. Study-wide results and limits: In an earlier analysis, most TCR beta V segments were productive about 90% or about 30% of the time.

A remark on this clone: Antigen unknown.

Trimming cost V 3 bases and J 8 bases; bases outside gene matches: 19. The length of the CDR3 is 19 residues. CDR1 and CDR2 (germline): SGDLS, YYNGEE. 60 Vbeta and 13 Jbeta primers were used in PCR. Generated by immunoSEQ multiplex PCR, the TCRdb table keeps only in-frame clones and is missing some. The sample carries some 90,000 clones, approximately 80% recorded once. The chain joins TRBV9 to TRBJ1-4, with 10 bases aligning to TRBD1. The clonotype originates from a man under 40 in good health and CMV-seronegative. Sequenced sample: PBMCs. CDR3 region: CASSAGGQGRIRVREKLFF. The CDR3 bases are TGTGCCAGCAGCGCTGGGGGACAGGGGAGGATCAGGGTGAGAGAAAAACTGTTTTTT. Drawing the rest from reference TRBV9 and TRBJ1-4, the complete variable domain is DSGVTQTPKHLITATGQRVTLRCSPRSGDLSVYWYQQSLDQGLQFLIQYYNGEERAKGNILERFSAQQFPDLHSELNLSSLELGDSALYFCASSAGGQGRIRVREKLFFGSGTQLSVL.